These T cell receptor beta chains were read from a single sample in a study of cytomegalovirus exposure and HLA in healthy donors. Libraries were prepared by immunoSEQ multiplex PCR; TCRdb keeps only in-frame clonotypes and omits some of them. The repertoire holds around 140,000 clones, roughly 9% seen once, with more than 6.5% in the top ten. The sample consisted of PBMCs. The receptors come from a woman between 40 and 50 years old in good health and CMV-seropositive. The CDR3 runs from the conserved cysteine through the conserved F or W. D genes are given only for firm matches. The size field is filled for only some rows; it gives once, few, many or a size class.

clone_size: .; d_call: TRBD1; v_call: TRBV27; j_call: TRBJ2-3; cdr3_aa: CASSFQARGRTQYF; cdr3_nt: TGTGCCAGCAGTTTCCAGGCCAGGGGGCGTACGCAGTATTTT
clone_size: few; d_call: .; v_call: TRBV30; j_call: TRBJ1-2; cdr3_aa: CAWSVPSQAHYGYTF; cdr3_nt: TGTGCCTGGAGTGTACCCTCGCAGGCCCACTATGGCTACACCTTC
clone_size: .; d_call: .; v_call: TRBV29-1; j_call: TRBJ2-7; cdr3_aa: CSVGAGARYEQYF; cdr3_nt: TGCAGCGTTGGGGCGGGGGCCAGATACGAGCAGTACTTC
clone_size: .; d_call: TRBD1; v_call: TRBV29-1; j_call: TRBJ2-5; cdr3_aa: CSAAQGDRETQYF; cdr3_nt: TGCAGCGCAGCACAGGGGGACCGGGAGACCCAGTACTTC
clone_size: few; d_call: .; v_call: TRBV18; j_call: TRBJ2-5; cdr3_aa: CASSPPGGSPRGTQYF; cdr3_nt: TGTGCCAGCTCACCACCGGGAGGCTCCCCAAGAGGGACCCAGTACTTC
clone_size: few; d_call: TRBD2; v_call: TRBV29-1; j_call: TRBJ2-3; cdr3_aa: CSAGTSGDTLADTQYF; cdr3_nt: TGCAGCGCCGGGACTAGCGGGGACACACTGGCAGATACGCAGTATTTT
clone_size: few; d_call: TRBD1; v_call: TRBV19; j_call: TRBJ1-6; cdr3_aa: CASSSTGARSPLHF; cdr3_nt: TGTGCCAGTAGTTCGACAGGGGCAAGGTCACCCCTCCACTTT
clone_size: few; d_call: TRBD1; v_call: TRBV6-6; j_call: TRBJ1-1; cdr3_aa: CASSYSPGGVITEAFF; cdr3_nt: TGTGCCAGCAGTTACTCGCCAGGGGGCGTAATCACTGAAGCTTTCTTT
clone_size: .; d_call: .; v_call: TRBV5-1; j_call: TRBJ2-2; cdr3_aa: CASSRTDIYTGELFF; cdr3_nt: TGCGCCAGCAGCAGGACAGACATTTACACCGGGGAGCTGTTTTTT
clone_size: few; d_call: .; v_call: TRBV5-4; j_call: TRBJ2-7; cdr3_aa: CASSLRGVRGHSEQYF; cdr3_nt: TGTGCCAGCAGCTTGAGAGGGGTCAGGGGACACTCCGAGCAGTACTTC
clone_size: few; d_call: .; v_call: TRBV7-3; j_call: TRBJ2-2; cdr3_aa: CASSPGGVNTGELFF; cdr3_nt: TGTGCCAGCAGCCCAGGCGGGGTGAACACCGGGGAGCTGTTTTTT
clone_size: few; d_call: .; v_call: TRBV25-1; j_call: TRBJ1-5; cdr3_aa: CASSEAGLWQPQHF; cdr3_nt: TGTGCCAGCAGTGAGGCGGGGTTATGGCAGCCCCAGCATTTT
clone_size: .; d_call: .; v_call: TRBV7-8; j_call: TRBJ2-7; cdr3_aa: CASSRQPRPSYEQYF; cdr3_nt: TGTGCCAGCAGCCGACAGCCGCGGCCCTCCTACGAGCAGTACTTC
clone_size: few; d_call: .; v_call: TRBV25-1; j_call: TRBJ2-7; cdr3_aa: CASSEWGSAYEQYF; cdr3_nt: TGTGCCAGCAGTGAATGGGGCAGTGCCTACGAGCAGTACTTC
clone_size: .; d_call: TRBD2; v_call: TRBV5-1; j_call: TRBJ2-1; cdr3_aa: CASSLGTSGVYEQFF; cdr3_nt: TGCGCCAGCAGCTTGGGGACTAGCGGGGTATATGAGCAGTTCTTC
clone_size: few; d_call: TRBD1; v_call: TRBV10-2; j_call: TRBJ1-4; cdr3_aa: CASGQGSQKLFF; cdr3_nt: TGCGCCAGTGGACAGGGTAGCCAAAAACTGTTTTTT